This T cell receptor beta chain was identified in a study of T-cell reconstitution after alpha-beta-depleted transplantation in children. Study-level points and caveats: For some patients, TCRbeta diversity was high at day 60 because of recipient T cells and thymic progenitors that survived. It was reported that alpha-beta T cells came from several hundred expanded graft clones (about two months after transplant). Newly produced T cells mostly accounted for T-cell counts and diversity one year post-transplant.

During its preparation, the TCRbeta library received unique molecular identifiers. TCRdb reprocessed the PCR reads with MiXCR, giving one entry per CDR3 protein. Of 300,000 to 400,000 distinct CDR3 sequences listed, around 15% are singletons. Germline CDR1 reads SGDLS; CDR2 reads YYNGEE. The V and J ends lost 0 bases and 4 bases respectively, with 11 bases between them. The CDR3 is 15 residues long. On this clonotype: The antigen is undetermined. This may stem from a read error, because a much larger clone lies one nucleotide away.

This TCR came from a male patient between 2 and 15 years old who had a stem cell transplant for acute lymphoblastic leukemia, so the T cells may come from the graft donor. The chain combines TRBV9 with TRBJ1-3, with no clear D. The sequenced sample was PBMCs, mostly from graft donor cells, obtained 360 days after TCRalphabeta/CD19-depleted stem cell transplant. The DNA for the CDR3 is TGTGCCAGCAGCGTAGAAAACACTCTGGGAAACACCATATATTTT. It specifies CASSVENTLGNTIYF. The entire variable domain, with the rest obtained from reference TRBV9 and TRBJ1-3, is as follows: DSGVTQTPKHLITATGQRVTLRCSPRSGDLSVYWYQQSLDQGLQFLIQYYNGEERAKGNILERFSAQQFPDLHSELNLSSLELGDSALYFCASSVENTLGNTIYFGEGSWLTVV.